This entry features one TCR beta chain sequence. Its matching antigen is unknown. The data derive from a study of blood T cells in healthy people across ages. Then a second PCR, running about 6 to 11 cycles, was carried out with a sample-barcoded 5' primer and a J-beta primer mix. Each cDNA molecule was tagged by a template-switch adaptor that had 12 random nucleotides. MiXCR, run by TCRdb on the 5' RACE reads, gives a single entry per CDR3 protein. Here the sample spans fewer than 2 million distinct CDR3 sequences, about two fifths being singletons. With 5 bases clipped from V and 2 bases from J, the junction kept 5 bases outside the gene matches. Germline V gene sequence: CDR1 MNHNS, CDR2 SASEGT. This CDR3 is 14 amino acids long. Study-level findings and limits: Correlation between TCR beta diversity and naive T cell percentage was strong.

The receptor was isolated from a human donor in good health. The chain is built from TRBV6-1 and TRBJ1-1; 7 bases are shared with TRBD1. Input material: blood. The CDR3 DNA follows: TGTGCCAGCAGTCCCGACAGGGATAACACTGAAGCTTTCTTT. Its protein product is CASSPDRDNTEAFF.